This TCR beta chain was documented in a study of lymphopenia after photon versus proton radiotherapy. Assay: immunoSEQ multiplex PCR; the TCRdb copy retains only in-frame clones and omits some. The sample has 55,000 to 85,000 clones, about 90% seen once. The CDR3 spans 18 residues. The V gene's germline CDR1 is KGHSY and CDR2 FQNENV. V trimming: 1 base; J trimming: 1 base; junction bases outside the gene matches: 9. Findings and limits, study-wide: Photon-treated patients lost naive T cells and TCR diversity; proton-treated stayed stable. Larger post-nadir TCR diversity loss correlated inversely with survival in deceased patients. Authors raise, but do not show, better survival with proton therapy.

Of note for this clone: The antigen remains unidentified.

This specimen was peripheral blood, taken from a patient treated with photon-based radiotherapy. The chain uses TRBV16 and TRBJ1-1; 10 bases align to TRBD1. The source of this sequence is a woman aged 40 to 50 with cholangiocarcinoma. This CDR3 is CASSQWGTGVRANTEAFF. CDR3 DNA: TGTGCCAGCAGCCAATGGGGGACAGGGGTGCGGGCGAACACTGAAGCTTTCTTT.